The next 24 T cell receptor beta chains were all read from a single sample in a study of blood T cell repertoires in COVID-19 (dated by TCRdb to the early 2020s). Libraries were built with the immunoSEQ multiplex PCR assay. TCRdb holds this immuneACCESS table with in-frame rearrangements only. Some clones are missing; in checked studies, unresolved V genes explain under half, and the rest has no known cause. Recorded for this sample are some 76,000 clones; approximately 90% of them occurred a single time. In total, the top ten clones hold 5.1% of the sample. Sequenced: peripheral blood. These TCRs come from a woman under 30 with acute or convalescent COVID-19.

V is TRBV28 and J is TRBJ1-1; D not certain. With 11 bases removed from V and 0 bases from J, the gap between germline ends came to 16 bases. The length of the CDR3 is 14 residues. Germline CDR1 reads MDHEN; CDR2 reads SYDVKM. The CDR3 loop is CACQTGEMNTEAFF. The CDR3 bases are TGTGCCTGCCAAACCGGGGAAATGAACACTGAAGCTTTCTTT.

This clone was detected a few times. V and J are TRBV4-1 and TRBJ2-1; tentative D call: TRBD1 (6 bases). This CDR3 contains 14 residues. Per the germline V gene, CDR1 is MGHRA and CDR2 is YSYEKL. V lost 4 bases and J lost 4, with 11 bases in between. The CDR3 DNA is TGCGCCAGCAGCCCCGACAGGTGGTACAATGAGCAGTTCTTC. Translating it yields CASSPDRWYNEQFF.

The chain links TRBV9 to TRBJ2-2; 7 nucleotides line up with TRBD2. Trimming removed 0 bases from V and 6 bases from J; junction bases left unmatched: 8. CDR3 size: 16 residues. The germline V gene encodes CDR1 SGDLS and CDR2 YYNGEE. The CDR3 sequence is CASSVVPGLVAGELFF. CDR3 DNA sequence: TGTGCCAGCAGCGTAGTACCTGGACTAGTAGCCGGGGAGCTGTTTTTT.

V and J are TRBV9 and TRBJ1-4, with TRBD1 matching over 8 bases. The germline CDR1 and CDR2 sequences are SGDLS and YYNGEE. The CDR3 is made up of 16 amino acids. The V segment lost 4 bases and the J segment 2 bases; nucleotides outside the gene matches: 7. DNA for the CDR3: TGTGCCAGCAGCCCTCCCAGGACAGGGACTAATGAAAAACTGTTTTTT. As protein: CASSPPRTGTNEKLFF. Based on the CDR3 plus reference TRBV9 and TRBJ1-4, the full variable domain is DSGVTQTPKHLITATGQRVTLRCSPRSGDLSVYWYQQSLDQGLQFLIQYYNGEERAKGNILERFSAQQFPDLHSELNLSSLELGDSALYFCASSPPRTGTNEKLFFGSGTQLSVL.

The chain has TRBV4-1 and TRBJ2-6; 11 bases map to TRBD2. V lost 1 base and J lost 0; bases outside the gene matches: 8. The CDR3 runs 20 residues. The V gene's germline CDR1 is MGHRA and CDR2 YSYEKL. The CDR3: CASSQAHLAGGASGANVLTF. The CDR3 DNA follows: TGCGCCAGCAGCCAAGCACATCTAGCGGGGGGCGCCTCTGGGGCCAACGTCCTGACTTTC.

This chain joins TRBV5-4 and TRBJ2-5; D gene ambiguous. Germline-derived CDR1 and CDR2 are SGHNT and YYREEE (reference sequence). Deletions cut 4 bases from V and 1 base from J, with 5 bases between. The CDR3 runs to 12 residues. Here the CDR3 DNA reads TGTGCCAGCAGCCGTTTCCAAGAGACCCAGTACTTC. Protein: CASSRFQETQYF.

This chain links TRBV3-1 (or the pseudogene TRBV3-2) with TRBJ1-3; D perhaps matches TRBD1 (6 bases). V lost 7 bases to trimming and J lost 3 bases, with 10 bases between them. Germline V gene data show CDR1 as LGHDT and CDR2 as YNNKEL (reference sequence). The CDR3 runs 13 residues. The CDR3 DNA reads TGTGCCAGCACCCCGGACAGTGGAAACACCATATATTTT. Amino acids: CASTPDSGNTIYF.

This chain links TRBV5-1 with TRBJ1-1; TRBD1 matches 7 bases. Germline assignment: CDR1 SGHRS and CDR2 YFSETQ. This CDR3 is 15 amino acids long. J lost 1 base, V lost 0 bases, and 3 bases had no gene match. This chain's CDR3 is CASSLAGQANTEAFF. The DNA of the CDR3 is TGCGCCAGCAGCTTGGCCGGACAGGCGAACACTGAAGCTTTCTTT.

The genes are TRBV11-2 and TRBJ2-1; 10 nucleotides agree with TRBD2. V was clipped by 6 bases and J by 4 bases; unmatched bases: 3. From germline, CDR1 is SGHAT and CDR2 FQNNGV. This CDR3 is built from 14 residues. The CDR3 coding sequence is TGTGCCAGCAGTTGGACTAGCGGATACAATGAGCAGTTCTTC. It specifies CASSWTSGYNEQFF.

The chain recombines TRBV7-9 with TRBJ2-1, with 13 bases lining up with TRBD2. The CDR3 has 17 amino acids. CDR1 SEHNR and CDR2 FQNEAQ come from the germline V gene (reference sequence). The junction had 6 bases not matched to a gene; V was cut back by 7 bases and J by 0 bases. CDR3 sequence reads: CASMGTSGTSSYNEQFF. Written as DNA, the CDR3 is TGTGCCAGCATGGGGACTAGCGGGACTAGCTCCTACAATGAGCAGTTCTTC. Together with reference TRBV7-9 and TRBJ2-1, the CDR3 gives the full variable domain: DTGVSQNPRHKITKRGQNVTFRCDPISEHNRLYWYRQTLGQGPEFLTYFQNEAQLEKSRLLSDRFSAERPKGSFSTLEIQRTEQGDSAMYLCASMGTSGTSSYNEQFFGPGTRLTVL.

The chain employs TRBV5-6 and TRBJ2-7; D call uncertain. The CDR3 is 12 residues long. CDR1 is SGHDT and CDR2 is YYEEEE in the germline V gene. V was cut by 0 bases and J by 2 bases, with 3 bases left in between. The CDR3 DNA is TGTGCCAGCAGCTTGGACACCTACGAGCAGTACTTC. It codes for CASSLDTYEQYF.

This clone is labeled medium-sized. The chain combines TRBV28 with TRBJ1-5; D is possibly TRBD1 (6 bases). In germline, CDR1 is MDHEN, CDR2 SYDVKM. Trimming removed 1 base at V and 0 bases at J, with 13 bases between. This CDR3 comprises 17 residues. The CDR3 sequence: CASSLLGTSYSNQPQHF. CDR3 in DNA: TGTGCCAGCAGTTTATTAGGGACATCTTATAGCAATCAGCCCCAGCATTTT. The whole variable domain, remainder taken from reference TRBV28 and TRBJ1-5, is DVKVTQSSRYLVKRTGEKVFLECVQDMDHENMFWYRQDPGLGLRLIYFSYDVKMKEKGDIPEGYSVSREKKERFSLILESASTNQTSMYLCASSLLGTSYSNQPQHFGDGTRLSIL.

This chain connects TRBV10-1 to TRBJ2-1; 10 bases align to TRBD2. The CDR3 spans 13 residues. The germline CDR1 and CDR2 sequences are WNHNN and SYGVQD (reference sequence). J lost 9 bases, V lost 5 bases, and 4 bases had no gene match. The CDR3 loop reads CASSLAGVLEQFF. The CDR3 DNA sequence: TGCGCCAGCAGTCTAGCGGGGGTTCTTGAGCAGTTCTTC.

The chain has TRBV7-2 and TRBJ2-5; TRBD2 matches 10 bases. With 1 base clipped from V and 3 bases from J, the junction kept 8 bases outside the gene matches. Germline-derived CDR1 and CDR2 are SGHTA and FQGNSA. The CDR3 covers 17 residues. The CDR3 protein is CASSLESLAGAKETQYF. The CDR3 DNA is TGTGCCAGCAGCTTAGAGTCCCTAGCGGGGGCCAAAGAGACCCAGTACTTC.

The chain combines TRBV7-9 with TRBJ1-3; TRBD1 might be the D (5 bases). CDR3 length equals 17 residues. Trimming stripped 5 bases from V and 0 bases from J, with 17 bases between. CDR1 and CDR2 from the germline V gene are SEHNR and FQNEAQ (reference sequence). The CDR3 loop reads CASSPTGGTSSGNTIYF. As DNA, the CDR3 is TGTGCCAGCAGCCCCACAGGAGGGACGAGCTCTGGAAACACCATATATTTT.

This rearrangement joins TRBV9 to TRBJ2-1; unclear D gene. Trimming removed 0 bases from V and 4 bases from J, with 11 bases in between. This CDR3 region has 15 residues. CDR1 SGDLS and CDR2 YYNGEE come from the germline V gene. This CDR3 reads CASSVELSPYNEQFF. The CDR3 bases are TGTGCCAGCAGCGTAGAACTAAGTCCTTACAATGAGCAGTTCTTC.

The chain recombines TRBV5-1 with TRBJ2-7, with 12 bases aligning to TRBD2. J lost 5 bases, V lost 4 bases, and 4 bases had no gene match. There are 14 residues in the CDR3. The germline CDR1 and CDR2 sequences are SGHRS and YFSETQ. Here the CDR3 DNA reads TGCGCCAGCAGCGAACTAGCGGGGGGCGACGAGCAGTACTTC. Protein: CASSELAGGDEQYF. Together with reference TRBV5-1 and TRBJ2-7, the CDR3 gives the full variable domain: KAGVTQTPRYLIKTRGQQVTLSCSPISGHRSVSWYQQTPGQGLQFLFEYFSETQRNKGNFPGRFSGRQFSNSRSEMNVSTLELGDSALYLCASSELAGGDEQYFGPGTRLTVT.

J is TRBJ2-3 and V is TRBV18; 9 positions match TRBD2. Losses at the gene ends were 3 bases for V and 1 base for J; bases not matched to a gene: 2. The CDR3 runs to 15 residues. Germline V gene sequence: CDR1 KGHSH, CDR2 LQKENI. The CDR3 region is CASSPLAGGTDTQYF. CDR3 sequence (DNA): TGTGCCAGCTCACCGTTAGCGGGGGGCACAGATACGCAGTATTTT.

The chain carries TRBV5-5 and TRBJ2-7; TRBD1 matches at 8 bases. Germline-derived CDR1 and CDR2 are SGHKS and YYEKEE (reference sequence). The CDR3 is 15 residues long. V shed 0 bases, J shed 3 bases, and the junction held 5 bases outside the gene matches. CDR3 in DNA: TGTGCCAGCAGCTTGGTGGCAGGGGGCGTCTACGAGCAGTACTTC. This encodes CASSLVAGGVYEQYF. The full variable domain, rest sourced from reference TRBV5-5 and TRBJ2-7, is DAGVTQSPTHLIKTRGQQVTLRCSPISGHKSVSWYQQVLGQGPQFIFQYYEKEERGRGNFPDRFSARQFPNYSSELNVNALLLGDSALYLCASSLVAGGVYEQYFGPGTRLTVT.

The rearrangement links TRBV4-1 to TRBJ2-1; 11 positions agree with TRBD1. The CDR3 runs 17 residues. After removal of 4 bases from V and 2 bases from J, the junction contained 7 bases not matched to a gene. The germline V gene has CDR1 MGHRA and CDR2 YSYEKL. The DNA of the CDR3 is TGCGCCAGCAGCCTCCAAGGACAGGGGGCGGCCTACAATGAGCAGTTCTTC. Its translation: CASSLQGQGAAYNEQFF.

This rearrangement joins TRBV19 to TRBJ2-3; TRBD2 might be the D (6 bases). Per germline, CDR1 LNHDA and CDR2 SQIVND (reference sequence). Trimming stripped 6 bases from V and 2 bases from J, with 12 bases between. This CDR3 region has 14 residues. This CDR3 reads CASSPGLFTDTQYF. In DNA form, the CDR3 reads TGTGCCAGTAGCCCGGGACTTTTCACAGATACGCAGTATTTT.

This clone was counted between two and nine times. The gene calls are TRBV7-9 and TRBJ2-7; D unresolved. This CDR3 spans 12 amino acids. The V end was cut by 1 base, the J end by 3 bases, with 4 bases between. CDR1 is SEHNR and CDR2 is FQNEAQ in the germline V gene (reference sequence). The CDR3 nucleotides read TGTGCCAGCAGCTTAGGCAGCTACGAGCAGTACTTC. This codes for CASSLGSYEQYF.

The chain links TRBV2 to TRBJ1-2, with D possibly matching TRBD1 (5 bases). CDR3 length: 16 residues. CDR1 and CDR2 from the germline V gene are SNHLY and FYNNEI. The V end was cut by 5 bases, the J end by 0 bases, with 16 bases between. The CDR3 sequence: CASSPNTGVSNYGYTF. The CDR3 DNA follows: TGTGCCAGCAGTCCCAATACAGGAGTTTCTAACTATGGCTACACCTTC.

The table lists this clone with a count of one. The rearrangement links TRBV4-2 to TRBJ2-6; 7 nucleotides match TRBD1. This CDR3 has 16 amino acids. Looked up from germline, CDR1 is LGHNA and CDR2 is YNFKEQ. The junction had 5 bases not matched to a gene; V was cut back by 4 bases and J by 2 bases. CDR3 protein: CASSPRQGTGANVLTF. CDR3 sequence (DNA): TGTGCCAGCAGCCCCCGACAGGGTACTGGGGCCAACGTCCTGACTTTC.